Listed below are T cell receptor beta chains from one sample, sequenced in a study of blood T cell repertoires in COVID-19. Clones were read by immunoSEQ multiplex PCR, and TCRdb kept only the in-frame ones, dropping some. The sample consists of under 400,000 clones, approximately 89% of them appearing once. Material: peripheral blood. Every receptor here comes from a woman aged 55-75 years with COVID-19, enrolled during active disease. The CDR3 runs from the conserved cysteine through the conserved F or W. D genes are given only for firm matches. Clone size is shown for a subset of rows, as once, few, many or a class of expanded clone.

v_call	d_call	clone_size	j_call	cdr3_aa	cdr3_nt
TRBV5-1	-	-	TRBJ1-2	CASSAGVSAAANYGYTF	TGCGCCAGCAGCGCAGGGGTTTCTGCAGCAGCTAACTATGGCTACACCTTC
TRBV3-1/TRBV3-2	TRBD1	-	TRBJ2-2	CASSPQGSGELFF	TGTGCCAGCAGCCCACAGGGGTCCGGGGAGCTGTTTTTT
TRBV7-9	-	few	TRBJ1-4	CASSLGTQGNEKLFF	TGTGCCAGCAGCTTAGGGACTCAGGGGAATGAAAAACTGTTTTTT
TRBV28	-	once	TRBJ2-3	CASIGFEGIDTQYF	TGTGCCAGCATAGGGTTCGAGGGAATAGATACGCAGTATTTT
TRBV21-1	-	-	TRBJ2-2	CASSPPAGRPKPGELFF	TGTGCCAGCAGCCCCCCGGCAGGGAGGCCAAAACCCGGGGAGCTGTTTTTT
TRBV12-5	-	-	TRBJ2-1	CASGLVQGDYNEQFF	TGTGCTAGTGGTTTGGTACAAGGGGATTACAATGAGCAGTTCTTC
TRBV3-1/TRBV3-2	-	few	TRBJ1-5	CASSPGGNQPQHF	TGTGCCAGCAGCCCCGGGGGCAATCAGCCCCAGCATTTT
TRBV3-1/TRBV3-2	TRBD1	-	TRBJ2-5	CASSQTGGETQYF	TGTGCCAGCAGCCAGACAGGGGGAGAGACCCAGTACTTC
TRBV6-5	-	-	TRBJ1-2	CASKWRDYGYTF	TGTGCCAGCAAATGGAGAGACTATGGCTACACCTTC
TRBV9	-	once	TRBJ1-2	CASSVPVGYTF	TGTGCCAGCAGCGTACCTGTTGGCTACACCTTC
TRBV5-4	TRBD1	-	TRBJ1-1	CASSLKGANTEAFF	TGTGCCAGCAGCTTAAAGGGGGCAAACACTGAAGCTTTCTTT
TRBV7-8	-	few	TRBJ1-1	CASSSPQYRANTEAFF	TGTGCCAGCAGCTCCCCACAGTACAGGGCGAACACTGAAGCTTTCTTT
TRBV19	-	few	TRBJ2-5	CASSGRPGQNYQETQYF	TGTGCCAGTAGCGGTCGACCAGGACAGAACTACCAAGAGACCCAGTACTTC
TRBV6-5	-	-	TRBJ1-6	CASSAGGASPLHF	TGTGCCAGCAGCGCCGGGGGGGCTTCACCCCTCCACTTT
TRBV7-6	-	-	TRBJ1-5	CASSLGGGYNQPQHF	TGTGCCAGCAGCTTAGGGGGGGGGTACAATCAGCCCCAGCATTTT
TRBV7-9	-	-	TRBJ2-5	CASSPRRGATPETQYF	TGTGCCAGCAGCCCCAGAAGGGGCGCAACCCCAGAGACCCAGTACTTC
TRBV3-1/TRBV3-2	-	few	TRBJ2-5	CASSQDPRLETQYF	TGTGCCAGCAGCCAAGACCCGCGGCTAGAGACCCAGTACTTC
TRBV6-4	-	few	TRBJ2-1	CASSRRGGTNEQFF	TGTGCCAGCAGTCGGCGGGGCGGCACCAATGAGCAGTTCTTC
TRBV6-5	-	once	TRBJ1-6	CASKSVVSYNSPLHF	TGTGCCAGCAAATCCGTAGTCTCCTATAATTCACCCCTCCACTTT
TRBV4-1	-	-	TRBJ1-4	CASSQSPGTNEKLFF	TGCGCCAGCAGTCAATCCCCGGGGACTAATGAAAAACTGTTTTTT
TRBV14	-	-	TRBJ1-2	CASSQVGGTNYGYTF	TGTGCCAGCAGCCAAGTCGGGGGTACCAACTATGGCTACACCTTC
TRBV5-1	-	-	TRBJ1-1	CASSLIGGGVSEAFF	TGCGCCAGCAGCTTGATAGGAGGGGGGGTTTCTGAAGCTTTCTTT
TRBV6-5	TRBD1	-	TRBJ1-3	CASSSLTGAGNTIYF	TGTGCCAGCAGTTCCCTAACAGGGGCTGGAAACACCATATATTTT
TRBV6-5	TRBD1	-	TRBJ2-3	CASRKDRGRTDTQYF	TGTGCCAGCAGGAAGGACAGGGGGCGCACAGATACGCAGTATTTT
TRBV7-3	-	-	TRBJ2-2	CASSLIPLGVGTGELFF	TGTGCCAGCAGCTTAATCCCCCTAGGGGTGGGCACCGGGGAGCTGTTTTTT
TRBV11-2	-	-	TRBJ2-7	CASSRGFSYEQYF	TGTGCCAGCAGCCGAGGGTTTAGCTACGAGCAGTACTTC
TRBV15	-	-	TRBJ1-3	CATSRLDTSGNTIYF	TGTGCCACCAGCAGGTTGGACACCTCTGGAAACACCATATATTTT
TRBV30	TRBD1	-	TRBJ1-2	CAWSGSGGYLYGYTF	TGTGCCTGGAGTGGGTCAGGGGGATATCTCTATGGCTACACCTTC
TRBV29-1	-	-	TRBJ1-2	CSVEGRVDGYTF	TGCAGCGTTGAAGGCAGGGTAGATGGCTACACCTTC
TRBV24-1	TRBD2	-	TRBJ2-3	CATSDRTSGGATDTQYF	TGTGCCACCAGTGATCGGACTAGCGGGGGGGCCACAGATACGCAGTATTTT
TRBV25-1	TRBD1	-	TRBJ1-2	CAAKGTGGGYGYTF	TGTGCCGCGAAAGGAACAGGGGGGGGCTATGGCTACACCTTC
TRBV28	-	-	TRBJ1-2	CASSLQGGYGYTF	TGTGCCAGCAGTCTTCAGGGAGGCTATGGCTACACCTTC
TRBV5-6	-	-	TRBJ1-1	CASSPGFGASEAFF	TGTGCCAGCAGTCCAGGGTTTGGGGCCTCTGAAGCTTTCTTT
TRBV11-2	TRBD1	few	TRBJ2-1	CASSSEGAWDNEQFF	TGTGCCAGCAGCTCCGAGGGGGCCTGGGACAATGAGCAGTTCTTC
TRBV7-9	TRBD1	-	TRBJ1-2	CASSPWDSNYGYTF	TGTGCCAGCAGCCCGTGGGACAGCAACTATGGCTACACCTTC
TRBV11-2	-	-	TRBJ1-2	CASSVDRNYGYTF	TGTGCCAGCAGCGTAGACAGAAACTATGGCTACACCTTC
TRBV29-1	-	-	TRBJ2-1	CSAQTRVALNEQFF	TGCAGCGCCCAGACTCGGGTGGCCCTTAATGAGCAGTTCTTC
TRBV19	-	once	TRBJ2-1	CASSALQGGIYNEQFF	TGTGCCAGTAGTGCCCTACAGGGGGGGATCTACAATGAGCAGTTCTTC
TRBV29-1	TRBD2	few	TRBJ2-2	CSVSKTSGDTGELFF	TGCAGCGTCTCAAAGACTAGCGGTGACACCGGGGAGCTGTTTTTT
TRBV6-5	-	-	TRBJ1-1	CASSPWTAYEAFF	TGTGCCAGCAGCCCCTGGACTGCTTATGAAGCTTTCTTT
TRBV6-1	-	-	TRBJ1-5	CASSAARTPRGQPQHF	TGTGCCAGCAGTGCCGCCCGGACACCCAGGGGTCAGCCCCAGCATTTT
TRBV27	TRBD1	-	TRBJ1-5	CASSPRTGRNNQPQHF	TGTGCCAGCAGTCCCCGGACAGGGCGAAACAATCAGCCCCAGCATTTT
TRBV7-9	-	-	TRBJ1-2	CASSTNRVANYGYTF	TGTGCCAGCAGCACCAACAGGGTCGCTAACTATGGCTACACCTTC
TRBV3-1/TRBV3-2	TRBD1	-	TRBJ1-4	CASSQRSQGVNEKLFF	TGTGCCAGCAGCCAACGGAGTCAGGGGGTGAATGAAAAACTGTTTTTT
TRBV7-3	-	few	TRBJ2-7	CARSTGLGYEQYF	TGTGCCAGGTCTACAGGGCTAGGCTACGAGCAGTACTTC
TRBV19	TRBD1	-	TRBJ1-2	CASSNGQGRDGYTF	TGTGCCAGTAGTAATGGACAGGGACGCGATGGCTACACCTTC
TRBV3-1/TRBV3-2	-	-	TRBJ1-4	CASSQEASRNEKLFF	TGTGCCAGCAGCCAGGAGGCTAGTCGTAATGAAAAACTGTTTTTT
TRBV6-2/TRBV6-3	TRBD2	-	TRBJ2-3	CASSPGRGARKSTDTQYF	TGTGCCAGCAGTCCCGGGCGGGGGGCCCGTAAGAGCACAGATACGCAGTATTTT
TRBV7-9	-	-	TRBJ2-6	CASSPQGSGANVLTF	TGTGCCAGCAGCCCCCAGGGGTCTGGGGCCAACGTCCTGACTTTC
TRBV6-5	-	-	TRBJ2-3	CASTKQGADTQYF	TGTGCCAGCACAAAACAGGGCGCAGATACGCAGTATTTT
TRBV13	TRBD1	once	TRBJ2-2	CASSTGQGNTGELFF	TGTGCCAGCAGCACGGGACAGGGGAACACCGGGGAGCTGTTTTTT
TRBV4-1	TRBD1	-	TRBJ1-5	CASSRTTGTNQPQHF	TGCGCCAGCAGCCGGACGACAGGGACCAATCAGCCCCAGCATTTT
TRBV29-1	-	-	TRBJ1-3	CSVVRLSGNTIYF	TGCAGCGTTGTTCGTCTCTCTGGAAACACCATATATTTT